This T cell receptor beta chain was sequenced in a study of T cell repertoires in cytomegalovirus infection. The CDR3 is 15 amino acids. Germline CDR1 reads SGHAT; CDR2 reads FQDESV (reference sequence). Trimming cost V 2 bases and J 4 bases; bases outside gene matches: 4. TCRdb reprocessed the reads via MiXCR and lists one record per CDR3 protein. The sample has around 340,000 distinct CDR3 sequences, 25% to 30% seen once. Details on this clonotype: Its antigen is still unknown.

Study-level findings and limits: The ex vivo response showed dominance by HLA-C-restricted CMV-specific TCR beta clonotypes. Cumulative public TCR beta family frequency identified CMV carriers with the relevant HLA.

This TCR was recovered from a human donor in good health (CMV status not recorded). Some clones in this sample may be carry-over from other donors' samples. Sequenced material: cultured PBMCs, taken from culture after CMV antigen stimulation. This chain connects TRBV11-1 to TRBJ2-1, with 8 bases lining up with TRBD2. The CDR3 DNA sequence: TGTGCCAGCAGCTTACGACTAGCGAATTACAATGAGCAGTTCTTC. As protein: CASSLRLANYNEQFF. Full variable domain (remainder filled in from reference TRBV11-1 and TRBJ2-1): EAEVAQSPRYKITEKSQAVAFWCDPISGHATLYWYRQILGQGPELLVQFQDESVVDDSQLPKDRFSAERLKGVDSTLKIQPAELGDSAMYLCASSLRLANYNEQFFGPGTRLTVL.